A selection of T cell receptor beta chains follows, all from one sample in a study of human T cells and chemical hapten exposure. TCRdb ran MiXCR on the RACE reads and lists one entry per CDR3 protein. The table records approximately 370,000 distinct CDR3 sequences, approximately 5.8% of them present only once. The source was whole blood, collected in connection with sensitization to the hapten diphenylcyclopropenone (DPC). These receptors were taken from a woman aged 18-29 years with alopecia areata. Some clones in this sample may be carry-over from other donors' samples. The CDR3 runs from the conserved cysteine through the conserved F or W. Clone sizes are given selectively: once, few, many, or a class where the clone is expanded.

CASSYEHFSNQPQHF	TRBV6-2/TRBV6-3	many	TRBJ1-5
CASSYSRGAYEQYF	TRBV6-6	many	TRBJ2-7
CASLRSGESPLHF	TRBV6-2/TRBV6-3	NA	TRBJ1-6
CASSADSAYGYTF	TRBV18	NA	TRBJ1-2
CASSLAGAGGGYTF	TRBV7-2	many	TRBJ1-2
CSARLSSGGANTGELFF	TRBV20-1	many	TRBJ2-2
CASSLGLPAYEQYF	TRBV28	few	TRBJ2-7
CSVRDSGEAFF	TRBV29-1	many	TRBJ1-1
CASSLRTGVGGYTF	TRBV28	few	TRBJ1-2
CTISRTAPNTGELFF	TRBV10-3	NA	TRBJ2-2
CASSSRGAAGANVLTF	TRBV12-3/TRBV12-4	NA	TRBJ2-6
CASSYGDRGYTEAFF	TRBV12-3/TRBV12-4	NA	TRBJ1-1
CASSTPDTTGVVSYTF	TRBV4-2	NA	TRBJ1-2
CASGWGETQYF	TRBV27	NA	TRBJ2-5
CASSYTDRGQEGYTF	TRBV6-5	NA	TRBJ1-2
CASSPDSHRGAWDEQFF	TRBV3-1	NA	TRBJ2-1
CASRSTENTEAFF	TRBV2	NA	TRBJ1-1
CASKEWNARAGADTQYF	TRBV6-5	NA	TRBJ2-3
CASSQGGTGGKLFF	TRBV4-2	NA	TRBJ1-4
CASSLGTSRFEQYF	TRBV28	many	TRBJ2-7
CASSRGQGYSSNQPQHF	TRBV28	NA	TRBJ1-5
CASTLIRGPVTEAFF	TRBV6-5	few	TRBJ1-1
CASSFSTGNTEAFF	TRBV5-1	many	TRBJ1-1
CASSPGTGWDTEAFF	TRBV9	NA	TRBJ1-1
CASSLQQGAQDGYTF	TRBV5-4	many	TRBJ1-2
CASSYNRGTNEKLFF	TRBV27	many	TRBJ1-4
CASSARPTDTQYF	TRBV5-6	many	TRBJ2-3
CAISEHIPGQGWADTQYF	TRBV10-3	NA	TRBJ2-3